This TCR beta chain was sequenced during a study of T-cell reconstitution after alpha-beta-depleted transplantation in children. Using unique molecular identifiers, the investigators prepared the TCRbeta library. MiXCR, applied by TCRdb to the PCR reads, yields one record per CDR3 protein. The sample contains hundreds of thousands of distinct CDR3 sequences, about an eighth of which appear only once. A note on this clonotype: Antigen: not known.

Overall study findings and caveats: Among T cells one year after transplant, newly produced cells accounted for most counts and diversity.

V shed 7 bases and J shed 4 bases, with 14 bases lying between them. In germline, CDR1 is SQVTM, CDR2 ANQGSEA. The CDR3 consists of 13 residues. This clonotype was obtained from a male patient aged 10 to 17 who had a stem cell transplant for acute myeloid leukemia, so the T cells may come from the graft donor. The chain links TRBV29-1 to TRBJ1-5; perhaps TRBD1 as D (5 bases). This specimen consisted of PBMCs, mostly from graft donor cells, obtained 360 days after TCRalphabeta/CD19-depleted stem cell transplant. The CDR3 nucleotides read TGCAGCGGTTCCCGGGGCCTAAATCAGCCCCAGCATTTT. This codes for CSGSRGLNQPQHF.